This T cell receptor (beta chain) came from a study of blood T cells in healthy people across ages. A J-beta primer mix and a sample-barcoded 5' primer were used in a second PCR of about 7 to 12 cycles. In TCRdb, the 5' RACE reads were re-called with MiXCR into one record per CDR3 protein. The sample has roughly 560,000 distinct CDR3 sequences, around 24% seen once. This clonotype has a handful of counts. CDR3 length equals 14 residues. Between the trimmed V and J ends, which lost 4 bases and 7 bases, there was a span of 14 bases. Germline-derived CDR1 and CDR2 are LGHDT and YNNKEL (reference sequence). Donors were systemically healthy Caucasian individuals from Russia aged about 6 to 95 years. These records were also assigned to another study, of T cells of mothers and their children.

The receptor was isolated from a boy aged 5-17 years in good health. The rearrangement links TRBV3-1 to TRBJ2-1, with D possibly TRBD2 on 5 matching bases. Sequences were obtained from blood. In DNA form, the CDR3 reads TGTGCCAGCAGCCCGGGATTTATGGGGAATGAGCAGTTCTTC. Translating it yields CASSPGFMGNEQFF.